This record looks at one T cell receptor (beta chain) sequence and its context. What it recognizes is unknown. This sample is drawn from a study of cytomegalovirus exposure and HLA in healthy donors. The ends were cut back, 6 bases at V and 0 bases at J, with 17 bases in the middle. CDR3 size: 16 residues. The germline CDR1 and CDR2 sequences are LNHDA and SQIVND (reference sequence). The assay was immunoSEQ multiplex PCR, and TCRdb's table has in-frame clones only and misses some. The sample records about 130,000 clones, 94% being singletons. General study results and limits: Researchers reported that a few CMV-associated chains were confirmed in vitro as CMV antigen-specific.

The receptor comes from a young man in good health and CMV-seropositive. The gene calls are TRBV19 and TRBJ1-2, with a weak D call TRBD1 (5 bases). The sequenced material came from PBMCs. The CDR3 is CASSPPVGRANYGYTF. As DNA, the CDR3 is TGTGCCAGTAGCCCCCCGGTCGGCAGGGCTAACTATGGCTACACCTTC. Supplemented by reference TRBV19 and TRBJ1-2, the full variable domain reads DGGITQSPKYLFRKEGQNVTLSCEQNLNHDAMYWYRQDPGQGLRLIYYSQIVNDFQKGDIAEGYSVSREKKESFPLTVTSAQKNPTAFYLCASSPPVGRANYGYTFGSGTRLTVV.